The clone carrying this T cell receptor (beta chain) was seen a single time. J lost 6 bases, V lost 5 bases, and 7 bases had no gene match. Germline V CDR1 and CDR2: SGHTS, YDEGEE. There are 13 residues in the CDR3. The Seattle patients joined while their infection was active and were tracked longitudinally afterward. These data are taken from a study of blood T cell repertoires in COVID-19. Background on the study: Both acute and convalescent COVID-19 samples were obtained from the United States, Italy and Spain. T cells, B-cell-depleted T cells, or PBMCs supplied cDNA or gDNA.

As handled by the study authors: Reference gene primer amplification yielded estimated nucleated cell counts. Sequenced by immunoSEQ multiplex PCR; TCRdb stores in-frame clones only, minus some. That table supplies the V and J calls and clone size; D and trimming were determined from the DNA. The top ten hold 0.95% to 1.3% of the sample, which has about 310,000 clones, 90% seen once. This TCR came from a woman aged 35 to 49 with COVID-19, enrolled during active disease. This sequence joins TRBV5-8 and TRBJ1-2, with 7 bases aligning to TRBD1. Sequencing was performed on peripheral blood. The CDR3 is CASSREGGDGYTF. The DNA for the CDR3 is TGTGCCAGCAGTAGGGAAGGGGGCGATGGCTACACCTTC. Variable domain in full (rest from reference TRBV5-8 and TRBJ1-2): EAGVTQSPTHLIKTRGQQATLRCSPISGHTSVYWYQQALGLGLQFLLWYDEGEERNRGNFPPRFSGRQFPNYSSELNVNALELEDSALYLCASSREGGDGYTFGSGTRLTVV.